This T cell receptor beta chain stems from a study of chemoradiotherapy in HPV16-positive cancers. V shed 4 bases, J shed 6 bases, and the junction held 3 bases outside the gene matches. The CDR3 has 14 residues. From germline, CDR1 is SNHLY and CDR2 FYNNEI. Using immunoSEQ multiplex PCR, the repertoire was profiled, and TCRdb retains in-frame clones only, with some absent. The data show 6,000 to 9,000 clones, with around 74% seen just once and roughly a sixth held by the top ten. Over chemoradiotherapy, repertoires were sampled more than once. V usage is TRBV2 and J usage is TRBJ1-5, with TRBD1 matching 10 bases. The clonotype comes from a human donor with HPV-associated anogenital cancer. This material was collected from a patient who underwent chemoradiotherapy. CDR3 protein: CASSGDRGSQPQHF. The CDR3, as DNA: TGTGCCAGCAGTGGGGACAGGGGATCTCAGCCCCAGCATTTT.